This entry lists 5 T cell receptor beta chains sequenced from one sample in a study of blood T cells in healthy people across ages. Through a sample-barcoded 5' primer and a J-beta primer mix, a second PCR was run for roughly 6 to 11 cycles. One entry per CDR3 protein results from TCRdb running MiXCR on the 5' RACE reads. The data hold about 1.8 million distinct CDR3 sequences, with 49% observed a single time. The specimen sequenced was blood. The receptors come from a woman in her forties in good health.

The CDR3 coding sequence is TGTGCCAGCAGCACCCGACTAGCGTCGGATACGCAGTATTTT. Amino acid sequence: CASSTRLASDTQYF. This chain connects TRBV7-2 to TRBJ2-3; 8 nucleotides align to TRBD2. The J segment lost 6 bases and the V segment lost 5 bases, leaving 7 bases of the junction unmatched. The CDR3 is 14 residues long. Germline CDR1 SGHTA, CDR2 FQGNSA. The whole variable domain, remainder taken from reference TRBV7-2 and TRBJ2-3, is GAGVSQSPSNKVTEKGKDVELRCDPISGHTALYWYRQSLGQGLEFLIYFQGNSAPDKSGLPSDRFSAERTGGSVSTLTIQRTQQEDSAVYLCASSTRLASDTQYFGPGTRLTVL.

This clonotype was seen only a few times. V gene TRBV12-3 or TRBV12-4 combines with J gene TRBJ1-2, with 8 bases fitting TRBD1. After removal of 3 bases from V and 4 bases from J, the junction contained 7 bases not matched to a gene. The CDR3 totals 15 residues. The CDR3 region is CASSLDRDRIYGYTF. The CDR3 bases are TGTGCCAGCAGTTTGGACCGGGACAGGATCTATGGCTACACCTTC.

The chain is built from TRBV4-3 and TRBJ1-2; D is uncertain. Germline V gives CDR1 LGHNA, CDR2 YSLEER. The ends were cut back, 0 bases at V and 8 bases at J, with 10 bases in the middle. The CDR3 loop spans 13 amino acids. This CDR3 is CASSQDPETGYTF. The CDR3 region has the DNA TGCGCCAGCAGCCAAGATCCGGAGACCGGCTACACCTTC.

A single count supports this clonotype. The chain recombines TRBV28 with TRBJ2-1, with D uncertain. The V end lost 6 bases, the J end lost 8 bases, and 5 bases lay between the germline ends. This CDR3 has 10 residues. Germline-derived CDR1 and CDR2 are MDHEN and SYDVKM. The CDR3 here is CASRKHEQFF. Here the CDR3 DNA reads TGTGCCAGCAGGAAACATGAGCAGTTCTTC.

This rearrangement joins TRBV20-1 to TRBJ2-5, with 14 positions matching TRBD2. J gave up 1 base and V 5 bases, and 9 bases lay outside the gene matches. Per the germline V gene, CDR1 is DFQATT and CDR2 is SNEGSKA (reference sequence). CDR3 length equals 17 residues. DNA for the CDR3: TGCAGTGCTCGGAGACTAGCGGGGGGGGGTTCCCAAGAGACCCAGTACTTC. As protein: CSARRLAGGGSQETQYF.